Following are 17 T cell receptor beta chains from one sample sequenced in a study of blood T cell repertoires in COVID-19. Assay used: immunoSEQ multiplex PCR; TCRdb lists only in-frame clones, some missing. The sample consists of under 250,000 clones, around 90% of them appearing once. Sequences were obtained from peripheral blood. The receptor set was obtained from a woman in her 70s with active or convalescent COVID-19.

The gene calls are TRBV6-6 and TRBJ2-2, with 7 bases fitting TRBD1. CDR1 is MNHNY and CDR2 is SVGAGI in the germline V gene (reference sequence). The CDR3 is 13 amino acids. With 8 bases clipped from V and 7 bases from J, the junction kept 7 bases outside the gene matches. CDR3 region: CASLTGVGGELFF. The CDR3 bases are TGTGCCAGCCTCACAGGGGTAGGCGGGGAGCTGTTTTTT.

This clone was counted a single time. The chain carries TRBV19 and TRBJ2-4; possible D gene TRBD1, 5 bases. There are 15 residues in the CDR3. Trimming left V 5 bases short and J 0 bases short, with 11 bases between. The germline gives CDR1 LNHDA, CDR2 SQIVND (reference sequence). Written as DNA, the CDR3 is TGTGCCAGTAGTCTTACAGGCTCAGCCAAAAACATTCAGTACTTC. The encoded protein is CASSLTGSAKNIQYF.

This clone was detected a few times. This chain uses TRBV5-1 with TRBJ1-5, with D possibly being TRBD1 (6 bases). CDR1 and CDR2 (germline): SGHRS, YFSETQ. V gave up 3 bases and J gave up 3 bases, with 7 bases separating them. The CDR3 consists of 13 residues. The CDR3 here is CASSWDTNQPQHF. CDR3 DNA: TGCGCCAGCAGCTGGGACACCAATCAGCCCCAGCATTTT. The full variable domain, in which reference TRBV5-1 and TRBJ1-5 provide the parts outside the CDR3, is KAGVTQTPRYLIKTRGQQVTLSCSPISGHRSVSWYQQTPGQGLQFLFEYFSETQRNKGNFPGRFSGRQFSNSRSEMNVSTLELGDSALYLCASSWDTNQPQHFGDGTRLSIL.

This chain connects TRBV5-1 to TRBJ1-6; 9 bases agree with TRBD1. CDR1 and CDR2 (germline): SGHRS, YFSETQ. The CDR3 runs 14 residues. J was trimmed by 10 bases and V by 3 bases; bases with no gene match: 5. The CDR3, as DNA: TGCGCCAGCAGCTCCCGGGACAGGGACTCACCCCTCCACTTT. This sequence encodes CASSSRDRDSPLHF.

The count of this clone is one. This chain links TRBV6-5 with TRBJ2-7; no clear D gene. The germline CDR1 and CDR2 sequences are MNHEY and SVGAGI. The ends were cut back, 11 bases at V and 5 bases at J, with 13 bases in the middle. The length of the CDR3 is 11 residues. The CDR3 region is CAGEVEDEQYF. The CDR3 region has the DNA TGTGCCGGTGAAGTAGAGGACGAGCAGTACTTC.

This rearrangement joins TRBV19 to TRBJ1-4; D gene uncertain. CDR1 is LNHDA and CDR2 is SQIVND in the germline V gene (reference sequence). V was shortened by 3 bases and J by 0 bases, with 11 bases between the two germline ends. CDR3 length equals 16 residues. In DNA form, the CDR3 reads TGTGCCAGTAGTATTTATCTGCGTTCAACTAATGAAAAACTGTTTTTT. Translating it yields CASSIYLRSTNEKLFF.

This rearrangement joins TRBV2 to TRBJ1-4; no clear D gene. The V end was cut by 7 bases, the J end by 4 bases, with 10 bases between. This CDR3 comprises 13 residues. Looked up from germline, CDR1 is SNHLY and CDR2 is FYNNEI. The CDR3 DNA reads as TGTGCCAGCATCCAACAGATTAATGAAAAACTGTTTTTT. Protein sequence: CASIQQINEKLFF.

A single count supports this clone. The V call is TRBV5-5, the J call TRBJ1-2; 7 nucleotides align to TRBD1. This CDR3 is built from 16 residues. Germline V lookup: CDR1 SGHKS, CDR2 YYEKEE (reference sequence). V trimming: 4 bases; J trimming: 3 bases; junction bases outside the gene matches: 12. CDR3 nucleotides: TGTGCCAGCAGCCCGTCGACAGGGCGACTTTACTATGGCTACACCTTC. Protein: CASSPSTGRLYYGYTF.

V and J are TRBV6-5 and TRBJ1-2; D is ambiguous. This CDR3 has 14 residues. With 6 bases removed from V and 4 bases from J, the gap between germline ends came to 15 bases. Germline V lookup: CDR1 MNHEY, CDR2 SVGAGI. This chain's CDR3 is CASSRGGSPYGYTF. CDR3 nucleotides: TGTGCCAGCAGCCGGGGAGGGAGTCCCTATGGCTACACCTTC.

This sequence joins TRBV4-1 and TRBJ1-2; 8 positions agree with TRBD1. The CDR3 covers 15 residues. Trimming at V came to 3 bases and at J to 4 bases, leaving 7 bases not matched to a gene. Per the germline V gene, CDR1 is MGHRA and CDR2 is YSYEKL. As DNA, the CDR3 is TGCGCCAGCAGCCATCCAGGGGGCAAGGGCTATGGCTACACCTTC. Translated, it gives CASSHPGGKGYGYTF.

This clone was seen once. J is TRBJ1-2 and V is TRBV7-2, with no clear D. Deletions cut 5 bases from V and 8 bases from J, with 18 bases between. Per the germline V gene, CDR1 is SGHTA and CDR2 is FQGNSA. This CDR3 contains 14 residues. In nucleotides, the CDR3 is TGTGCCAGCAGCGTCGACTACAACTCGCGGGGCTACACCTTC. Its protein product is CASSVDYNSRGYTF.

This clone was observed once. The V call is TRBV9, the J call TRBJ2-1, with 10 bases matching TRBD2. CDR3 length: 16 residues. Germline V gene lookup returns CDR1 SGDLS and CDR2 YYNGEE. V gave up 0 bases and J gave up 9 bases; unmatched junction bases: 9. The CDR3 DNA is TGTGCCAGCAGCGTAGATCCTAGCGGGGGCCAAGTTGAGCAGTTCTTC. It specifies CASSVDPSGGQVEQFF.

V and J are TRBV7-9 and TRBJ1-1, with 8 bases aligning to TRBD1. V was clipped by 4 bases and J by 5 bases; unmatched bases: 12. The V gene's germline CDR1 is SEHNR and CDR2 FQNEAQ (reference sequence). This CDR3 has 16 residues. The CDR3 DNA is TGTGCCAGCAGCTCCGGACAGGGTAGGGAAGGGACTGAAGCTTTCTTT. Its protein product is CASSSGQGREGTEAFF.

The chain links TRBV7-2 to TRBJ2-1; 14 nucleotides match TRBD2. V shed 5 bases, J shed 8 bases, and the junction held 14 bases outside the gene matches. The CDR3 totals 18 residues. Germline V gene sequence: CDR1 SGHTA, CDR2 FQGNSA. CDR3 region: CASSPPPPGLAGADEQFF. The CDR3 coding sequence is TGTGCCAGCAGCCCCCCGCCCCCGGGACTAGCGGGGGCGGATGAGCAGTTCTTC.

The genes are TRBV3-1 (or the pseudogene TRBV3-2) and TRBJ2-6, with TRBD1 matching over 7 bases. CDR1 and CDR2 (germline): LGHDT, YNNKEL (reference sequence). CDR3 size: 15 residues. V was pared by 6 bases and J by 0 bases, with 2 bases of the junction left unmatched. CDR3 amino acids: CASSRQGSGANVLTF. The CDR3 DNA reads as TGTGCCAGCAGTCGACAGGGCTCTGGGGCCAACGTCCTGACTTTC.

The chain has TRBV6-1 and TRBJ1-2; D unclear. This CDR3 comprises 16 residues. The V end lost 2 bases, the J end lost 4 bases, and 17 bases lay between the germline ends. CDR1 is MNHNS and CDR2 is SASEGT in the germline V gene. CDR3 in DNA: TGTGCCAGCAGTGAATTCGCGGGGAGCCTTAGCTATGGCTACACCTTC. This codes for CASSEFAGSLSYGYTF.

V usage is TRBV10-1 and J usage is TRBJ2-7; TRBD1 matches at 9 bases. There are 14 residues in the CDR3. Germline CDR1 is WNHNN and CDR2 is SYGVQD (reference sequence). The ends lost 0 bases at V and 4 bases at J; junction bases unmatched: 1. The CDR3: CASSESGQGYEQYF. DNA for the CDR3: TGCGCCAGCAGTGAGTCGGGACAGGGTTACGAGCAGTACTTC.